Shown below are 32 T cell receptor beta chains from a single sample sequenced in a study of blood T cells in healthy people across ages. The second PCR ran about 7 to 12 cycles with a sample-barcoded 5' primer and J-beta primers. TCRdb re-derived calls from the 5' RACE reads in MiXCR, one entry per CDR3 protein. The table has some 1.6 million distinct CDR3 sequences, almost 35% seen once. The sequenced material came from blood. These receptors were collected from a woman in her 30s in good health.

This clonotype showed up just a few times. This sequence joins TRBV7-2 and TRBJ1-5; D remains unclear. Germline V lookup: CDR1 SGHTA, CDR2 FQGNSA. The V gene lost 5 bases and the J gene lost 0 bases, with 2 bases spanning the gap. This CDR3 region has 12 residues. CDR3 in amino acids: CASSVSNQPQHF. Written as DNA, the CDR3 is TGTGCCAGCAGCGTTAGCAATCAGCCCCAGCATTTT.

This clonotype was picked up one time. The CDR3 coding sequence is TGTGCCAGCAGTCTACAATTAACTAGTTACAATGAGCAGTTCTTC. Amino acids: CASSLQLTSYNEQFF. The gene calls are TRBV28 and TRBJ2-1, with D possibly TRBD2 on 5 matching bases. Trimming stripped 5 bases from V and 4 bases from J, with 15 bases between. Germline CDR1 and CDR2: MDHEN and SYDVKM. The CDR3 is 15 residues long.

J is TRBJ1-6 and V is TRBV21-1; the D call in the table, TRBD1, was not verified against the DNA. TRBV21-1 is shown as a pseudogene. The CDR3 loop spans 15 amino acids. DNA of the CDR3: TGTGCCAGCAGCAAAGGTCCCCAGGGGGCTCCACCCCTCCACTTT. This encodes CASSKGPQGAPPLHF.

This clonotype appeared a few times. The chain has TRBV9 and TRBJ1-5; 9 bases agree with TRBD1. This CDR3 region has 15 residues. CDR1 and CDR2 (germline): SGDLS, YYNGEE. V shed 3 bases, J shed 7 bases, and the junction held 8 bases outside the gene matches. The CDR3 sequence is CASSASPTGGQPQHF. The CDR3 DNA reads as TGTGCCAGCAGCGCATCCCCGACAGGGGGGCAGCCCCAGCATTTT. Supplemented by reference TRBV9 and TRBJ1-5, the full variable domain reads DSGVTQTPKHLITATGQRVTLRCSPRSGDLSVYWYQQSLDQGLQFLIQYYNGEERAKGNILERFSAQQFPDLHSELNLSSLELGDSALYFCASSASPTGGQPQHFGDGTRLSIL.

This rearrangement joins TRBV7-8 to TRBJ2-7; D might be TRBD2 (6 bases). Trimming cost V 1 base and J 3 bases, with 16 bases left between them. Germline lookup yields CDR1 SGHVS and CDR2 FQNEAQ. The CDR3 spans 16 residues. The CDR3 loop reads CASSLGSLVGGYEQYF. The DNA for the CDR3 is TGTGCCAGCAGCTTAGGGTCCCTAGTGGGAGGCTACGAGCAGTACTTC.

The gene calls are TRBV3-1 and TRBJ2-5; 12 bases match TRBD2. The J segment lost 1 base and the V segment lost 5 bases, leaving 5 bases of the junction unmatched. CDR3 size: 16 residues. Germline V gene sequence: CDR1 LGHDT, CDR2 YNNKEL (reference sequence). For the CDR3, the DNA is TGTGCCAGCAGCTTCCGACTAGCGGGGGCCCAAGAGACCCAGTACTTC. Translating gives CASSFRLAGAQETQYF.

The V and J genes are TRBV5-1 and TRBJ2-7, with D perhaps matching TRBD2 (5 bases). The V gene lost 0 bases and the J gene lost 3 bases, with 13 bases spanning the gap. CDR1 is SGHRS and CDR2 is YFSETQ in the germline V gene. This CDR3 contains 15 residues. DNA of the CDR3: TGCGCCAGCAGCTTGGATGAGGGTCTGGGCTACGAGCAGTACTTC. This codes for CASSLDEGLGYEQYF. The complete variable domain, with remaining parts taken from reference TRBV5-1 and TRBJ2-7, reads KAGVTQTPRYLIKTRGQQVTLSCSPISGHRSVSWYQQTPGQGLQFLFEYFSETQRNKGNFPGRFSGRQFSNSRSEMNVSTLELGDSALYLCASSLDEGLGYEQYFGPGTRLTVT.

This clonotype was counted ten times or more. CDR3 amino acids: CASSDRGRNEQFF. The CDR3 region has the DNA TGTGCCAGCAGCGACAGGGGAAGGAATGAGCAGTTCTTC. The chain couples TRBV3-1 to TRBJ2-1; TRBD1 matches 8 bases. CDR1 and CDR2 (germline): LGHDT, YNNKEL (reference sequence). The CDR3 is 13 amino acids. Losses at the gene ends were 5 bases for V and 7 bases for J; bases not matched to a gene: 4.

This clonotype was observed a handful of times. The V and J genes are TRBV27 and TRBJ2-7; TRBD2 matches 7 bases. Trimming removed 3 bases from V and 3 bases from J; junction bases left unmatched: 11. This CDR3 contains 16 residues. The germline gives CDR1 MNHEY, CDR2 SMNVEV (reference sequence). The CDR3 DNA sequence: TGTGCCAGCAGTTTCTACGCACCGGGACTAAACTACGAGCAGTACTTC. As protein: CASSFYAPGLNYEQYF.

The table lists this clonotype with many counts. CDR3 residues: CASSRPLRGFEQYF. The CDR3 nucleotides read TGTGCCAGCAGCCGACCTCTGAGGGGGTTCGAGCAGTACTTC. This chain joins TRBV7-2 and TRBJ2-7; the D gene is possibly TRBD1 (6 bases). The CDR3 sequence is 14 residues long. Germline V gives CDR1 SGHTA, CDR2 FQGNSA. The V and J ends lost 5 bases and 6 bases respectively, with 17 bases between them.

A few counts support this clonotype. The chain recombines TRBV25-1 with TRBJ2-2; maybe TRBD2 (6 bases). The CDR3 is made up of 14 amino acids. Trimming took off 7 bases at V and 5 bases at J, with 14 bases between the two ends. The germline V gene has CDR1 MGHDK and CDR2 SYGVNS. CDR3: CASIPPGDTGELFF. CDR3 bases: TGTGCCAGCATCCCCCCGGGGGATACCGGGGAGCTGTTTTTT.

CDR3 region: CASSLALGTNEQFF. CDR3 DNA: TGCGCCAGCAGCTTGGCCCTTGGGACTAATGAGCAGTTCTTC. The gene calls are TRBV5-1 and TRBJ2-1, with D perhaps TRBD2 (6 bases). The CDR3 contains 14 residues. Trimming shortened V by 0 bases and J by 7 bases, and 11 bases separated the two germline ends. Looked up from germline, CDR1 is SGHRS and CDR2 is YFSETQ.

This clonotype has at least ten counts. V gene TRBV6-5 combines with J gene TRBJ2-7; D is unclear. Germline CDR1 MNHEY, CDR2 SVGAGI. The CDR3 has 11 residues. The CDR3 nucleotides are TGTTATGTAGGGTCTCCTGGGGAGCAGTACTTC. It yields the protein CYVGSPGEQYF.

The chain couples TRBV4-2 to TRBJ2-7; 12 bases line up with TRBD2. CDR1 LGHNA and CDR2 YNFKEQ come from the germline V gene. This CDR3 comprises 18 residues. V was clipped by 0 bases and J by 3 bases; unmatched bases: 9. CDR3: CASSQEFASGGAFYEQYF. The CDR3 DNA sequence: TGTGCCAGCAGCCAAGAGTTTGCTAGCGGGGGGGCTTTCTACGAGCAGTACTTC.

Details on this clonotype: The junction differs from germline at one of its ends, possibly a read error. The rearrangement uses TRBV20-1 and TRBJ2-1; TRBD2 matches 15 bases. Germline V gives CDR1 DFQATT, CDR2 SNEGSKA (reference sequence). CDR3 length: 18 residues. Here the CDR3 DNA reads TGCAGTGCGGCCCCCGGGACTAGCGGGGGGAGCTCCTACAATGAGCGGTTCTTC. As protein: CSAAPGTSGGSSYNERFF.

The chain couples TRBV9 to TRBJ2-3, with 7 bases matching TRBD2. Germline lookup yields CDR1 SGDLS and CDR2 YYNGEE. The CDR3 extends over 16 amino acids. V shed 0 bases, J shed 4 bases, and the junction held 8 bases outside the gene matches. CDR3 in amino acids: CASSVDPSGVADTQYF. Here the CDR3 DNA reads TGTGCCAGCAGCGTAGATCCCAGCGGGGTCGCAGATACGCAGTATTTT. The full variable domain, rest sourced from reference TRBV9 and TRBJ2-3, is DSGVTQTPKHLITATGQRVTLRCSPRSGDLSVYWYQQSLDQGLQFLIQYYNGEERAKGNILERFSAQQFPDLHSELNLSSLELGDSALYFCASSVDPSGVADTQYFGPGTRLTVL.

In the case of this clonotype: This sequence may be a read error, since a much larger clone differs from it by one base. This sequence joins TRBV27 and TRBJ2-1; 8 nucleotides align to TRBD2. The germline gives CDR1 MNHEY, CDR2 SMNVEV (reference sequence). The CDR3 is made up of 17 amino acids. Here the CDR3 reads CANSPYPRTSLGNEQFF. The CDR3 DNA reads TGTGCCAACAGTCCATATCCCCGGACTAGCTTAGGCAATGAGCAGTTCTTC.

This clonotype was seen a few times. CDR3 residues: CASSQRQGREQYF. For the CDR3, the DNA is TGTGCCAGCAGTCAAAGGCAGGGGAGAGAGCAGTACTTC. The rearrangement links TRBV6-5 to TRBJ2-7, with D possibly being TRBD1 (6 bases). Trimming took off 5 bases at V and 7 bases at J, with 15 bases between the two ends. The germline gives CDR1 MNHEY, CDR2 SVGAGI. The CDR3 totals 13 residues.

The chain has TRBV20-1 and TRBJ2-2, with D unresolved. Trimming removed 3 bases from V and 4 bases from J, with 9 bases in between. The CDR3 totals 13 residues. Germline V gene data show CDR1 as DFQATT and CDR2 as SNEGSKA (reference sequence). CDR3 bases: TGCAGTGCTAGTGTCAGGAGCACCGGGGAGCTGTTTTTT. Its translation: CSASVRSTGELFF.

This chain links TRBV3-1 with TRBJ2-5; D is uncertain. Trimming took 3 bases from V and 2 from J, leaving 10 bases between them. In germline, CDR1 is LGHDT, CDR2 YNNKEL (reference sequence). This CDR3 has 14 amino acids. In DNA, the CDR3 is TGTGCCAGCAGCCAGGCCCTAGGTCAAGAGACCCAGTACTTC. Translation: CASSQALGQETQYF.

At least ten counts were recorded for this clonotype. The CDR3 reads CSVDWRNSQETQYF. The CDR3 coding sequence is TGCAGCGTTGATTGGCGGAATTCACAAGAGACCCAGTACTTC. The rearrangement links TRBV29-1 to TRBJ2-5; D gene uncertain. This CDR3 has 14 amino acids. Between the trimmed V and J ends, which lost 3 bases and 2 bases, there was a span of 13 bases. Germline V gene data show CDR1 as SQVTM and CDR2 as ANQGSEA.

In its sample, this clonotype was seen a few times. The CDR3 here is CASSLPSRRWEQYF. The CDR3 DNA sequence: TGTGCCAGCAGCCTCCCGAGCCGTAGGTGGGAGCAGTACTTC. This chain connects TRBV3-1 to TRBJ2-7; D gene unclear. The CDR3 has 14 residues. CDR1 is LGHDT and CDR2 is YNNKEL in the germline V gene (reference sequence). The V end was cut by 4 bases, the J end by 7 bases, with 17 bases between.

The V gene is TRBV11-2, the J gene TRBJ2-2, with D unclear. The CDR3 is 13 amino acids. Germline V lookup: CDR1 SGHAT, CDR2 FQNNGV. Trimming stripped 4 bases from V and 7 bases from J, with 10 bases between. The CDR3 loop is CASSSQLYGELFF. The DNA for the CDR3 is TGTGCCAGCAGCTCACAACTGTACGGGGAGCTGTTTTTT.

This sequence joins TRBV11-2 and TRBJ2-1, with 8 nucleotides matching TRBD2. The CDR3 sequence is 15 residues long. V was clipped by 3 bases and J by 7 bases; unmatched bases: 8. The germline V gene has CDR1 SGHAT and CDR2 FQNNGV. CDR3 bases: TGTGCCAGCAGCTTTTCAAGCGGGGGTCTGAATGAGCAGTTCTTC. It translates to CASSFSSGGLNEQFF.

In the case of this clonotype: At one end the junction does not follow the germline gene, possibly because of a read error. The CDR3 sequence is CACRPRGGTEAFF. The CDR3 DNA reads TGTGCCTGCAGACCCAGGGGGGGGACTGAAGCTTTCTTT. J is TRBJ1-1 and V is TRBV6-5, with 7 bases identical to TRBD1. The CDR3 runs 13 residues. The germline V gene encodes CDR1 MNHEY and CDR2 SVGAGI.

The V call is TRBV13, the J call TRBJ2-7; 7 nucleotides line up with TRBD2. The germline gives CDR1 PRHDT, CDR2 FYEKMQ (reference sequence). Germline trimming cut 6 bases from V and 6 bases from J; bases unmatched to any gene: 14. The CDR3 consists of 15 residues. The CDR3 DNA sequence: TGTGCCAGCAGTCGGGGGAGGGGATCGGCTCGCGAGCAGTACTTC. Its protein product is CASSRGRGSAREQYF.

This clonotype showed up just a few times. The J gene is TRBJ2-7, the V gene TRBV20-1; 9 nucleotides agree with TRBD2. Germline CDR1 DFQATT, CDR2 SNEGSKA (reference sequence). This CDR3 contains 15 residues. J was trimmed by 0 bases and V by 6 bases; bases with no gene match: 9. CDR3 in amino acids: CSALRSGRSSYEQYF. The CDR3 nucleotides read TGCAGTGCCCTACGTAGCGGGAGAAGCTCCTACGAGCAGTACTTC.

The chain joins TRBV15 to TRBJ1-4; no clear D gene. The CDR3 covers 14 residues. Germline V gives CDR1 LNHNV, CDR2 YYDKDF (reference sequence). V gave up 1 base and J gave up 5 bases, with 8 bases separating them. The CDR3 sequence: CATSRVGSNEKLFF. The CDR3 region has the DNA TGTGCCACCAGCAGAGTGGGGTCCAATGAAAAACTGTTTTTT.

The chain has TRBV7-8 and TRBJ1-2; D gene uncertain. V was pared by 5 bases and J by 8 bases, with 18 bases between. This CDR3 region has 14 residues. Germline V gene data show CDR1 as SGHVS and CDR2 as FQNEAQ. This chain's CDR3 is CASSLGTRMGGYTF. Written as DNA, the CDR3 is TGTGCCAGCAGCCTGGGAACTCGAATGGGGGGCTACACCTTC.

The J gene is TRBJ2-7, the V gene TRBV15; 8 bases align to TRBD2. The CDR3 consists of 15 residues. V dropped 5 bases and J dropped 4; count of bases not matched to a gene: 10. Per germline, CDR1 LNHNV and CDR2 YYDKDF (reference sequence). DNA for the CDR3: TGTGCCACCAGCCCGCGGAAAACGGGGGGGTACGAGCAGTACTTC. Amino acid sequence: CATSPRKTGGYEQYF.

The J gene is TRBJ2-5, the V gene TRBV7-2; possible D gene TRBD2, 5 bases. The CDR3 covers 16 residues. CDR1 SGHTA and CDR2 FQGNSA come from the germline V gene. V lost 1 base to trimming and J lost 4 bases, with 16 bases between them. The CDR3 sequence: CASSLVPEGGRETQYF. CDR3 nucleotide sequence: TGTGCCAGCAGCTTAGTCCCGGAAGGCGGGCGAGAGACCCAGTACTTC.

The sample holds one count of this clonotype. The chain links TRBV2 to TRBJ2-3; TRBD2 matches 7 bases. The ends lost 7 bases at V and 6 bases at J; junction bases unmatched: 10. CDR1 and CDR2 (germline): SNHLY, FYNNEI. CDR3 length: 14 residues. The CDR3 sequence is CASTGGVSPDTQYF. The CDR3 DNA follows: TGTGCCAGCACTGGGGGGGTCTCTCCGGATACGCAGTATTTT. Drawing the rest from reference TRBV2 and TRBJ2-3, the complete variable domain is EPEVTQTPSHQVTQMGQEVILRCVPISNHLYFYWYRQILGQKVEFLVSFYNNEISEKSEIFDDQFSVERPDGSNFTLKIRSTKLEDSAMYFCASTGGVSPDTQYFGPGTRLTVL.